These 12 T cell receptor beta chains were sequenced from one sample in a study of blood T cells in healthy people across ages. A second roughly 6 to 11 cycle PCR used barcoded and J-beta primers. MiXCR was run by TCRdb on the 5' RACE reads, yielding one entry per CDR3 protein. Here the sample spans around 990,000 distinct CDR3 sequences, roughly two fifths being singletons. Sequenced sample: blood. The origin of the receptors is a man younger than 35 in good health.

CDR3 in DNA: TGTGCCACTTCCTTAGGGGAGGGTACCACTGAAGCTTTCTTT. Its protein product is CATSLGEGTTEAFF. The rearrangement joins TRBV2 to TRBJ1-1; a possible D gene is TRBD1 (5 bases). Trimming cost V 10 bases and J 4 bases, with 19 bases left between them. The germline gives CDR1 SNHLY, CDR2 FYNNEI. CDR3 length: 14 amino acids.

The chain has TRBV27 and TRBJ2-7, with 9 bases that match TRBD2. In germline, CDR1 is MNHEY, CDR2 SMNVEV (reference sequence). The CDR3 is 15 amino acids. With 6 bases clipped from V and 2 bases from J, the junction kept 8 bases outside the gene matches. CDR3 region: CASRRLAGPAYEQYF. CDR3 coding DNA: TGTGCCAGCAGGCGGCTAGCGGGACCCGCCTACGAGCAGTACTTC.

This clonotype was seen a few times. V is TRBV3-1 and J is TRBJ2-3; perhaps TRBD2 as D (5 bases). The CDR3 length is 20 residues. Trimming left V 1 base short and J 4 bases short, with 27 bases between. Germline CDR1 reads LGHDT; CDR2 reads YNNKEL (reference sequence). The CDR3 DNA sequence: TGTGCCAGCAGCCAAGTAGCCCCTAACGGCGATCGGGGTTCTGCAGATACGCAGTATTTT. Translating it yields CASSQVAPNGDRGSADTQYF.

This clonotype was found a few times. The gene calls are TRBV5-1 and TRBJ2-5; D ambiguous. Judging by the DNA end, TRBJ2-7 fits better; the J call may be wrong. The CDR3 covers 13 residues. Per germline, CDR1 SGHRS and CDR2 YFSETQ. The CDR3 DNA is TGCGCCAGCAGCCACGACGGTACCTACGAGCAGTACTTC. This translates into CASSHDGTYEQYF.

A few counts support this clonotype. The J gene is TRBJ1-1, the V gene TRBV5-1, with D unresolved. Germline V lookup: CDR1 SGHRS, CDR2 YFSETQ. V lost 0 bases to trimming and J lost 4 bases, with 13 bases between them. The CDR3 is 15 residues long. The DNA of the CDR3 is TGCGCCAGCAGCTTGGTCCGGGCCCGCGGCACTGAAGCTTTCTTT. As protein: CASSLVRARGTEAFF. Full variable domain (outside the CDR3, taken from reference TRBV5-1 and TRBJ1-1): KAGVTQTPRYLIKTRGQQVTLSCSPISGHRSVSWYQQTPGQGLQFLFEYFSETQRNKGNFPGRFSGRQFSNSRSEMNVSTLELGDSALYLCASSLVRARGTEAFFGQGTRLTVV.

This clonotype was detected only a few times. The gene calls are TRBV12-3 or TRBV12-4 and TRBJ1-1, with a possible D match to TRBD1 (6 bases). The CDR3 contains 14 residues. V lost 6 bases and J 2 bases, leaving 13 bases between the germline ends. CDR3 sequence: CASSGGTINTEAFF. DNA for the CDR3: TGTGCCAGCAGCGGCGGGACAATAAACACTGAAGCTTTCTTT.

The V and J genes are TRBV20-1 and TRBJ1-5, with TRBD1 matching over 7 bases. Germline loops: CDR1 DFQATT, CDR2 SNEGSKA (reference sequence). The CDR3 sequence is 13 residues long. V dropped 5 bases and J dropped 4; count of bases not matched to a gene: 5. The CDR3 spells CSALRGYNQPQHF. In DNA, the CDR3 is TGCAGTGCTCTCAGGGGGTATAATCAGCCCCAGCATTTT.

This clonotype has a handful of counts. The chain has TRBV29-1 and TRBJ2-7, with 7 bases lining up with TRBD1. The CDR3 is 13 amino acids. The V gene's germline CDR1 is SQVTM and CDR2 ANQGSEA. J was trimmed by 0 bases and V by 7 bases; bases with no gene match: 6. CDR3 residues: CSGSGGHSYEQYF. CDR3 DNA: TGCAGCGGATCAGGGGGTCACTCCTACGAGCAGTACTTC.

This clonotype was counted a single time. The chain links TRBV5-1 to TRBJ1-4, with D perhaps matching TRBD1 (5 bases). The germline CDR1 and CDR2 sequences are SGHRS and YFSETQ. Trimming left V 2 bases short and J 5 bases short, with 13 bases between. This CDR3 comprises 15 residues. The CDR3 nucleotides are TGCGCCAGCAGCTTCTCCCTGGGGGAGAATGAAAAACTGTTTTTT. Translating it yields CASSFSLGENEKLFF. The variable domain in full, with the rest retrieved from reference TRBV5-1 and TRBJ1-4, is KAGVTQTPRYLIKTRGQQVTLSCSPISGHRSVSWYQQTPGQGLQFLFEYFSETQRNKGNFPGRFSGRQFSNSRSEMNVSTLELGDSALYLCASSFSLGENEKLFFGSGTQLSVL.

The chain couples TRBV6-1 to TRBJ2-1; TRBD1 matches at 7 bases. The CDR3 totals 15 residues. V shed 7 bases and J 8 bases; nucleotides not matched to a gene: 14. Germline V CDR1 and CDR2: MNHNS, SASEGT. CDR3 nucleotide sequence: TGTGCCAGCAAATCAACAGGGGAACGCGAACATGAGCAGTTCTTC. This translates into CASKSTGEREHEQFF.

This clonotype was observed a handful of times. This chain links TRBV6-1 with TRBJ1-1; 9 nucleotides align to TRBD1. This CDR3 spans 17 amino acids. Germline lookup yields CDR1 MNHNS and CDR2 SASEGT. V was clipped by 6 bases and J by 1 base; unmatched bases: 12. For the CDR3, the DNA is TGTGCCAGCAGAGCGCCGGGACAGGGATTTACGAACACTGAAGCTTTCTTT. Protein sequence: CASRAPGQGFTNTEAFF.

The chain joins TRBV5-1 to TRBJ2-3; tentative D call: TRBD2 (6 bases). Trimming cost V 3 bases and J 0 bases, with 11 bases left between them. CDR1 is SGHRS, CDR2 YFSETQ, per germline. CDR3 length: 15 amino acids. CDR3 in amino acids: CASSWGEASTDTQYF. CDR3 DNA: TGCGCCAGCAGCTGGGGGGAGGCAAGCACAGATACGCAGTATTTT.